The TCR beta chain under discussion was sequenced for a study of blood T cells in healthy people across ages. Study-wide results and caveats: Strong correlation linked observed beta diversity and percent naive T cells. While age rose, TCR beta diversity per million T cells dropped in a roughly linear way.

Alongside a J-beta primer mix, a sample-barcoded 5' primer served in a second PCR lasting roughly 7 to 11 cycles. The template-switch adaptor was a 5' adaptor with 12 random nucleotides. It tagged each cDNA molecule. TCRdb recomputed calls from the 5' RACE reads with MiXCR, one row per CDR3 protein. Among 790,000 or so distinct CDR3 sequences, roughly 56% were seen once, and the ten largest hold roughly 24%. This CDR3 has 15 amino acids. Germline loops: CDR1 MNHNS, CDR2 SASEGT. The V and J ends lost 1 base and 6 bases, in that order; junction bases with no gene match: 7. Concerning this clonotype itself: Its antigen remains unknown.

The chain links TRBV6-1 to TRBJ1-2; 8 bases are shared with TRBD1. The source of this sequence is a man aged 35 to 55 in good health. Sample: blood. The CDR3 nucleotides are TGTGCCAGCAGTGAAGGACAGGGGAGTTGGGATGGCTACACCTTC. Amino acids: CASSEGQGSWDGYTF.